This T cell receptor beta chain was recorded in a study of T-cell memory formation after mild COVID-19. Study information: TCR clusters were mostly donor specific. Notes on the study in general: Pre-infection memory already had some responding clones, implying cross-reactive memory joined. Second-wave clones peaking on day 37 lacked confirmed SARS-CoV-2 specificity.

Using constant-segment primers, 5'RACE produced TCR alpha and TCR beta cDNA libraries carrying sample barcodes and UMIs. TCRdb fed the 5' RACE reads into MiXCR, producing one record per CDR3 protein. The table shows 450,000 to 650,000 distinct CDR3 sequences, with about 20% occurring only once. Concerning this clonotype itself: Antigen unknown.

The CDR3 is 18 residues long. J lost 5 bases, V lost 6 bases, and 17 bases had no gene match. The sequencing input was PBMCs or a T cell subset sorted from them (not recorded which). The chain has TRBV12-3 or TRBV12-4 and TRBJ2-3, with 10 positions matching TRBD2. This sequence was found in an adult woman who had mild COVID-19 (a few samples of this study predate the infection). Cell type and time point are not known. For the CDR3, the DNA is TGTGCCAGCAGCCCGCGAGGAAGAGCGGGGGGGCTTGTAGATACGCAGTATTTT. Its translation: CASSPRGRAGGLVDTQYF.